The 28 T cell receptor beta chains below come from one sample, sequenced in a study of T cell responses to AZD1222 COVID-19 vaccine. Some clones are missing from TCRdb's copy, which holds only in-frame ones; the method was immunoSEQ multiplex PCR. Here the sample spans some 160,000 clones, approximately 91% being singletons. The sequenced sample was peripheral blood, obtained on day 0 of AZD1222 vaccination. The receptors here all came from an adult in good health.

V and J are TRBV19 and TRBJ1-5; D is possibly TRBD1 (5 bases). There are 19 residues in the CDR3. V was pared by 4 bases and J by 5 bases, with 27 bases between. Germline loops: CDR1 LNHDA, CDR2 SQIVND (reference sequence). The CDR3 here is CASSNYMTSGRPDHQPQHF. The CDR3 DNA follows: TGTGCCAGTAGTAACTATATGACTTCGGGACGGCCCGACCATCAGCCCCAGCATTTT.

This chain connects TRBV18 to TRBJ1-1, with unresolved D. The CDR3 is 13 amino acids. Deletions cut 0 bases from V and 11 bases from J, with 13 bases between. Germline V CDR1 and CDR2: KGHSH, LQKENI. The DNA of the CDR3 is TGTGCCAGCTCACCACCGGGAGGCCGCCAGGCTTTCTTT. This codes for CASSPPGGRQAFF. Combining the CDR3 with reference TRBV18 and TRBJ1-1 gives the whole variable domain NAGVMQNPRHLVRRRGQEARLRCSPMKGHSHVYWYRQLPEEGLKFMVYLQKENIIDESGMPKERFSAEFPKEGPSILRIQQVVRGDSAAYFCASSPPGGRQAFFGQGTRLTVV.

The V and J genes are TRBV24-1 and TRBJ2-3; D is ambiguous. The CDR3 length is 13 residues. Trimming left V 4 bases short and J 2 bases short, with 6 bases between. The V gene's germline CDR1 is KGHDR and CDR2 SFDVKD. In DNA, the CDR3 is TGTGCCACCAGTGACCAGAACACAGATACGCAGTATTTT. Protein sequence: CATSDQNTDTQYF.

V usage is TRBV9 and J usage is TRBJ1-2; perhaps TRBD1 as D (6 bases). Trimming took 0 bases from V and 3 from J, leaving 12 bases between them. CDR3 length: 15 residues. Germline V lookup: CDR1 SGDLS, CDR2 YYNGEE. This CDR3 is CASSVATEGDYGYTF. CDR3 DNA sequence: TGTGCCAGCAGCGTAGCAACCGAGGGGGACTATGGCTACACCTTC.

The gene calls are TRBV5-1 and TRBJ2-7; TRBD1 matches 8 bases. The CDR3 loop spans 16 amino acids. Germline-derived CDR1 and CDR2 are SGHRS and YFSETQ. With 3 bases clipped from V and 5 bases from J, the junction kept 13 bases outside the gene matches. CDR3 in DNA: TGCGCCAGCAGCTCAAGAAACCGACAGGGGCGGAACGAGCAGTACTTC. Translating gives CASSSRNRQGRNEQYF.

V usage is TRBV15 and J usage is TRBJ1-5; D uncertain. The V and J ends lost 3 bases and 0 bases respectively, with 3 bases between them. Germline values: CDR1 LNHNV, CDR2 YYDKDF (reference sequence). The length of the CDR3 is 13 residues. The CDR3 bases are TGTGCCACCAGCAGGAATAGCAATCAGCCCCAGCATTTT. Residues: CATSRNSNQPQHF. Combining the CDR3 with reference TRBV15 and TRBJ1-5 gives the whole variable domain DAMVIQNPRYQVTQFGKPVTLSCSQTLNHNVMYWYQQKSSQAPKLLFHYYDKDFNNEADTPDNFQSRRPNTSFCFLDIRSPGLGDTAMYLCATSRNSNQPQHFGDGTRLSIL.

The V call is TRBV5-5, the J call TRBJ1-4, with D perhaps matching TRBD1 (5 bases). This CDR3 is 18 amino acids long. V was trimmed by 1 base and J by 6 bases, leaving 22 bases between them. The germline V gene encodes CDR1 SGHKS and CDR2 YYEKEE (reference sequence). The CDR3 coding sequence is TGTGCCAGCAGCTTGTGGGGCCGTAGTCGCGGCCTCGATGAAAAACTGTTTTTT. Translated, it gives CASSLWGRSRGLDEKLFF.

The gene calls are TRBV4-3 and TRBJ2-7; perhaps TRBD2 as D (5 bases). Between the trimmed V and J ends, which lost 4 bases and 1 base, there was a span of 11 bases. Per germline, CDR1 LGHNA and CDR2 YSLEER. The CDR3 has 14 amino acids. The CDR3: CASSLGLLSYEQYF. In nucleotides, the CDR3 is TGCGCCAGCAGCCTCGGACTCTTATCCTACGAGCAGTACTTC.

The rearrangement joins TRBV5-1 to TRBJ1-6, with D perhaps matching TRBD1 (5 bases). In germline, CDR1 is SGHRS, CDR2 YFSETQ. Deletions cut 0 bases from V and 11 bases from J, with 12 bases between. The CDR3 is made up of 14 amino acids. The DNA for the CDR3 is TGCGCCAGCAGCTTGGGTCAGGGAACGACACCCCTCCACTTT. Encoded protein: CASSLGQGTTPLHF.

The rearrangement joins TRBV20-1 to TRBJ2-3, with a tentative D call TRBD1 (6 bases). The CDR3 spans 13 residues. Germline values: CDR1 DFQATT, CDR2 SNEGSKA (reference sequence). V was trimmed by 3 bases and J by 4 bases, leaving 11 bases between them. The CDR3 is CSASHRDADTQYF. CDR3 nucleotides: TGCAGTGCTAGTCACAGGGACGCAGATACGCAGTATTTT.

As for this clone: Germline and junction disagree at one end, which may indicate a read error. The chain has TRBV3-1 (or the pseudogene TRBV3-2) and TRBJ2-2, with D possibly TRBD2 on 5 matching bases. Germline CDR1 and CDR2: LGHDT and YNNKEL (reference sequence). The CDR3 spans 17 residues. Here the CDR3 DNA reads TGTGCCAGCAGCCAAGATCGGCGGGCCGCGAATACCGGGGAGCTGTTTTTT. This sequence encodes CASSQDRRAANTGELFF.

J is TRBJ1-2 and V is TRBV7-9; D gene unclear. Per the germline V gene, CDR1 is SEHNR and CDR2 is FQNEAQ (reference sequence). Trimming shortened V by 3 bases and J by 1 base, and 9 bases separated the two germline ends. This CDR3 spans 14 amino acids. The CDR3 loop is CASSLDVNNYGYTF. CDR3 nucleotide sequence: TGTGCCAGCAGCTTGGACGTTAATAACTATGGCTACACCTTC.

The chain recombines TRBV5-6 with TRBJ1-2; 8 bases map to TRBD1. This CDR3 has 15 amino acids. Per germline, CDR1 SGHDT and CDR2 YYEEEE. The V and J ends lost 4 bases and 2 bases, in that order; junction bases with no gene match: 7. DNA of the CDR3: TGTGCCAGCAGCCCACGGACAGGGAAGAACTATGGCTACACCTTC. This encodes CASSPRTGKNYGYTF.

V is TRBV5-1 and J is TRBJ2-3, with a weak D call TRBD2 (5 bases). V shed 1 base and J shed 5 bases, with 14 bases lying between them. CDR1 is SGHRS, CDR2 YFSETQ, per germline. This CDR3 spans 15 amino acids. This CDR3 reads CASSLRGTMRDTQYF. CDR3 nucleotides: TGCGCCAGCAGCTTGCGGGGTACTATGCGAGATACGCAGTATTTT.

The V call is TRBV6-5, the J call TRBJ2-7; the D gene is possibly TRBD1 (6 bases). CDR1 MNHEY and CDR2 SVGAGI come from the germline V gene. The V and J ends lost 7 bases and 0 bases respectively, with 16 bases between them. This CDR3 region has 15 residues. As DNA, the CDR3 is TGTGCCAGCAACTTACGTAGGACAGACTCCTACGAGCAGTACTTC. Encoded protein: CASNLRRTDSYEQYF.

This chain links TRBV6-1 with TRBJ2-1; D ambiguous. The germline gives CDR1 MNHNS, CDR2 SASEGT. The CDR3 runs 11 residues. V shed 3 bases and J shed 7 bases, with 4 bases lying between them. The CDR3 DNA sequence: TGTGCCAGCAGTGATCTAAATGAGCAGTTCTTC. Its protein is CASSDLNEQFF.

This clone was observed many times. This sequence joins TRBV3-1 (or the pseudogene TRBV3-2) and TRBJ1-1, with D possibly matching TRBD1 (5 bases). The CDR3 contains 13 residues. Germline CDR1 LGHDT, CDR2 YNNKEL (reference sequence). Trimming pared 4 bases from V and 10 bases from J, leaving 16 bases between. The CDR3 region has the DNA TGTGCCAGCAGCCCTCCCGGGCAGGGCGGAGCTTTCTTT. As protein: CASSPPGQGGAFF.

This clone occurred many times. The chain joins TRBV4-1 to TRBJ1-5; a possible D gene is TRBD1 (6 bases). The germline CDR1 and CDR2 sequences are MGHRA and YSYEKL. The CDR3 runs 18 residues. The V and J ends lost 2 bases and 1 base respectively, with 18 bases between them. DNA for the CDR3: TGCGCCAGCAGCCAATCTTATGACAGGTTTGGCAGCAATCAGCCCCAGCATTTT. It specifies CASSQSYDRFGSNQPQHF.

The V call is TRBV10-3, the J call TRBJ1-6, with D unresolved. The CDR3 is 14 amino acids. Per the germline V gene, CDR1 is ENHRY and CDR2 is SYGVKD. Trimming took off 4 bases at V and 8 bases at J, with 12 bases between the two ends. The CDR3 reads CAISAEGSDSPLHF. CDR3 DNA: TGTGCCATCAGTGCGGAGGGATCGGATTCACCCCTCCACTTT.

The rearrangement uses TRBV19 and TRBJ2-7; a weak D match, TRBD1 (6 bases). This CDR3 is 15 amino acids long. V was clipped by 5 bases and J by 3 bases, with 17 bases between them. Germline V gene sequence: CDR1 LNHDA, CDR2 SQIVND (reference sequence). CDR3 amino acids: CASSPSGTPLYEQYF. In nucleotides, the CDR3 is TGTGCCAGTAGTCCATCCGGGACACCTCTCTACGAGCAGTACTTC.

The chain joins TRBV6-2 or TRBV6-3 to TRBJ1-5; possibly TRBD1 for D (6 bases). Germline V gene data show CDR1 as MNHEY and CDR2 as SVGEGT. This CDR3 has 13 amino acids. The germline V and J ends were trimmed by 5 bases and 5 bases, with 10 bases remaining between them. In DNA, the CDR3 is TGTGCCAGCAGTAAGGGGGGGGATCAGCCCCAGCATTTT. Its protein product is CASSKGGDQPQHF.

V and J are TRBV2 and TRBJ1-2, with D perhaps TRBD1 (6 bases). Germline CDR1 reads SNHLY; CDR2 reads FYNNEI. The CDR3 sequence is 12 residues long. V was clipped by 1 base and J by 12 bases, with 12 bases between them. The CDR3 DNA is TGTGCCAGCAGTGAAGGAGGGGGAATCAACACCTTC. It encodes CASSEGGGINTF.

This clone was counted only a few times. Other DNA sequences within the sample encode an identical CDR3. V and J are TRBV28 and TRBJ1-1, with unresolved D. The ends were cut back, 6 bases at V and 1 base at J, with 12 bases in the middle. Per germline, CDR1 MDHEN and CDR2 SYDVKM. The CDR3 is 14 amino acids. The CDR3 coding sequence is TGTGCCAGCAGCCTTCCATTACCGAACACTGAAGCTTTCTTT. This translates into CASSLPLPNTEAFF. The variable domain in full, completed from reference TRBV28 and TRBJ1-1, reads DVKVTQSSRYLVKRTGEKVFLECVQDMDHENMFWYRQDPGLGLRLIYFSYDVKMKEKGDIPEGYSVSREKKERFSLILESASTNQTSMYLCASSLPLPNTEAFFGQGTRLTVV.

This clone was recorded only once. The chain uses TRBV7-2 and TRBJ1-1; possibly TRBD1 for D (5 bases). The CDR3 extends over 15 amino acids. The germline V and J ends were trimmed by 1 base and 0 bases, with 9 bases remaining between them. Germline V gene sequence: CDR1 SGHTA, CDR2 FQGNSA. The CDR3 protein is CASSLGDGMNTEAFF. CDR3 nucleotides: TGTGCCAGCAGCTTAGGGGACGGGATGAACACTGAAGCTTTCTTT. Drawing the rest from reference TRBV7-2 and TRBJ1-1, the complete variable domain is GAGVSQSPSNKVTEKGKDVELRCDPISGHTALYWYRQSLGQGLEFLIYFQGNSAPDKSGLPSDRFSAERTGGSVSTLTIQRTQQEDSAVYLCASSLGDGMNTEAFFGQGTRLTVV.

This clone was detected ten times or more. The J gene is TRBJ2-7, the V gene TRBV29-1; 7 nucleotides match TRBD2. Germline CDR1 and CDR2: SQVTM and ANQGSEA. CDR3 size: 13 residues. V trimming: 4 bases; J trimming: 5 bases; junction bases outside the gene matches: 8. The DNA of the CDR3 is TGCAGCGTTGTGGGAGGGATCACCCACGAGCAGTACTTC. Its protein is CSVVGGITHEQYF.

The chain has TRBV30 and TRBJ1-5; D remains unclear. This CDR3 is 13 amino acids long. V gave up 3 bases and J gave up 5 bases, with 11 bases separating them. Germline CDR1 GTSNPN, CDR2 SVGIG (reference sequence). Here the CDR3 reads CAWSPARHQPQHF. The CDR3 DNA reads TGTGCCTGGAGCCCCGCCAGGCATCAGCCCCAGCATTTT.

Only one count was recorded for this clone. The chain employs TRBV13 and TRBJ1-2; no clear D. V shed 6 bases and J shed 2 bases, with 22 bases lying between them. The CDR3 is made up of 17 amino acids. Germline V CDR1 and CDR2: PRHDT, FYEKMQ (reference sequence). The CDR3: CASSRRTGWEENYGYTF. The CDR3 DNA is TGTGCCAGCAGTCGTAGGACGGGCTGGGAAGAGAACTATGGCTACACCTTC. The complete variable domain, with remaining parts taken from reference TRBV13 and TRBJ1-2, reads AAGVIQSPRHLIKEKRETATLKCYPIPRHDTVYWYQQGPGQDPQFLISFYEKMQSDKGSIPDRFSAQQFSDYHSELNMSSLELGDSALYFCASSRRTGWEENYGYTFGSGTRLTVV.

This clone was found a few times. The CDR3, as DNA: TGCGCCAGCAGCCAAGGGACAGGGGGTTTTGAAGGGGGTGTCTACGAGCAGTACTTC. Encoded protein: CASSQGTGGFEGGVYEQYF. This chain links TRBV4-3 with TRBJ2-7; 10 nucleotides align to TRBD1. Germline V gene sequence: CDR1 LGHNA, CDR2 YSLEER. The ends lost 1 base at V and 3 bases at J; junction bases unmatched: 15. This CDR3 region has 19 residues.